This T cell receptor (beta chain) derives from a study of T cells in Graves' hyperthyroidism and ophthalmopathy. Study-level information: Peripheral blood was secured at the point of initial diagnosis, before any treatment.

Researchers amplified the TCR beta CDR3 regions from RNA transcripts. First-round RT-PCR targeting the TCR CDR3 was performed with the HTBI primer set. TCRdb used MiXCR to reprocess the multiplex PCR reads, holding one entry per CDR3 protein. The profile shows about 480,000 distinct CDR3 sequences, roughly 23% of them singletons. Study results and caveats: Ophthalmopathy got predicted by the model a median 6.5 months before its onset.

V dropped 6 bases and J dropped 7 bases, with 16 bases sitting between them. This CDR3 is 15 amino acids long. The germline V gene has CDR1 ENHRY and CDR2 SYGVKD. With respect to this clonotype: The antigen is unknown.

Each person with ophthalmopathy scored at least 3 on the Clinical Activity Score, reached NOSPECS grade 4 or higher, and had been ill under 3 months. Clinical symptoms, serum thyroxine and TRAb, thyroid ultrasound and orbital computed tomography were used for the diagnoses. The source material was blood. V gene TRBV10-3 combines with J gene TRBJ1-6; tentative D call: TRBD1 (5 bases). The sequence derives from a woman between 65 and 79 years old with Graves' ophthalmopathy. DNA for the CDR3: TGTGCCATCAGCCCCTCGGGGGGAATCAATTCACCCCTCCACTTT. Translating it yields CAISPSGGINSPLHF.